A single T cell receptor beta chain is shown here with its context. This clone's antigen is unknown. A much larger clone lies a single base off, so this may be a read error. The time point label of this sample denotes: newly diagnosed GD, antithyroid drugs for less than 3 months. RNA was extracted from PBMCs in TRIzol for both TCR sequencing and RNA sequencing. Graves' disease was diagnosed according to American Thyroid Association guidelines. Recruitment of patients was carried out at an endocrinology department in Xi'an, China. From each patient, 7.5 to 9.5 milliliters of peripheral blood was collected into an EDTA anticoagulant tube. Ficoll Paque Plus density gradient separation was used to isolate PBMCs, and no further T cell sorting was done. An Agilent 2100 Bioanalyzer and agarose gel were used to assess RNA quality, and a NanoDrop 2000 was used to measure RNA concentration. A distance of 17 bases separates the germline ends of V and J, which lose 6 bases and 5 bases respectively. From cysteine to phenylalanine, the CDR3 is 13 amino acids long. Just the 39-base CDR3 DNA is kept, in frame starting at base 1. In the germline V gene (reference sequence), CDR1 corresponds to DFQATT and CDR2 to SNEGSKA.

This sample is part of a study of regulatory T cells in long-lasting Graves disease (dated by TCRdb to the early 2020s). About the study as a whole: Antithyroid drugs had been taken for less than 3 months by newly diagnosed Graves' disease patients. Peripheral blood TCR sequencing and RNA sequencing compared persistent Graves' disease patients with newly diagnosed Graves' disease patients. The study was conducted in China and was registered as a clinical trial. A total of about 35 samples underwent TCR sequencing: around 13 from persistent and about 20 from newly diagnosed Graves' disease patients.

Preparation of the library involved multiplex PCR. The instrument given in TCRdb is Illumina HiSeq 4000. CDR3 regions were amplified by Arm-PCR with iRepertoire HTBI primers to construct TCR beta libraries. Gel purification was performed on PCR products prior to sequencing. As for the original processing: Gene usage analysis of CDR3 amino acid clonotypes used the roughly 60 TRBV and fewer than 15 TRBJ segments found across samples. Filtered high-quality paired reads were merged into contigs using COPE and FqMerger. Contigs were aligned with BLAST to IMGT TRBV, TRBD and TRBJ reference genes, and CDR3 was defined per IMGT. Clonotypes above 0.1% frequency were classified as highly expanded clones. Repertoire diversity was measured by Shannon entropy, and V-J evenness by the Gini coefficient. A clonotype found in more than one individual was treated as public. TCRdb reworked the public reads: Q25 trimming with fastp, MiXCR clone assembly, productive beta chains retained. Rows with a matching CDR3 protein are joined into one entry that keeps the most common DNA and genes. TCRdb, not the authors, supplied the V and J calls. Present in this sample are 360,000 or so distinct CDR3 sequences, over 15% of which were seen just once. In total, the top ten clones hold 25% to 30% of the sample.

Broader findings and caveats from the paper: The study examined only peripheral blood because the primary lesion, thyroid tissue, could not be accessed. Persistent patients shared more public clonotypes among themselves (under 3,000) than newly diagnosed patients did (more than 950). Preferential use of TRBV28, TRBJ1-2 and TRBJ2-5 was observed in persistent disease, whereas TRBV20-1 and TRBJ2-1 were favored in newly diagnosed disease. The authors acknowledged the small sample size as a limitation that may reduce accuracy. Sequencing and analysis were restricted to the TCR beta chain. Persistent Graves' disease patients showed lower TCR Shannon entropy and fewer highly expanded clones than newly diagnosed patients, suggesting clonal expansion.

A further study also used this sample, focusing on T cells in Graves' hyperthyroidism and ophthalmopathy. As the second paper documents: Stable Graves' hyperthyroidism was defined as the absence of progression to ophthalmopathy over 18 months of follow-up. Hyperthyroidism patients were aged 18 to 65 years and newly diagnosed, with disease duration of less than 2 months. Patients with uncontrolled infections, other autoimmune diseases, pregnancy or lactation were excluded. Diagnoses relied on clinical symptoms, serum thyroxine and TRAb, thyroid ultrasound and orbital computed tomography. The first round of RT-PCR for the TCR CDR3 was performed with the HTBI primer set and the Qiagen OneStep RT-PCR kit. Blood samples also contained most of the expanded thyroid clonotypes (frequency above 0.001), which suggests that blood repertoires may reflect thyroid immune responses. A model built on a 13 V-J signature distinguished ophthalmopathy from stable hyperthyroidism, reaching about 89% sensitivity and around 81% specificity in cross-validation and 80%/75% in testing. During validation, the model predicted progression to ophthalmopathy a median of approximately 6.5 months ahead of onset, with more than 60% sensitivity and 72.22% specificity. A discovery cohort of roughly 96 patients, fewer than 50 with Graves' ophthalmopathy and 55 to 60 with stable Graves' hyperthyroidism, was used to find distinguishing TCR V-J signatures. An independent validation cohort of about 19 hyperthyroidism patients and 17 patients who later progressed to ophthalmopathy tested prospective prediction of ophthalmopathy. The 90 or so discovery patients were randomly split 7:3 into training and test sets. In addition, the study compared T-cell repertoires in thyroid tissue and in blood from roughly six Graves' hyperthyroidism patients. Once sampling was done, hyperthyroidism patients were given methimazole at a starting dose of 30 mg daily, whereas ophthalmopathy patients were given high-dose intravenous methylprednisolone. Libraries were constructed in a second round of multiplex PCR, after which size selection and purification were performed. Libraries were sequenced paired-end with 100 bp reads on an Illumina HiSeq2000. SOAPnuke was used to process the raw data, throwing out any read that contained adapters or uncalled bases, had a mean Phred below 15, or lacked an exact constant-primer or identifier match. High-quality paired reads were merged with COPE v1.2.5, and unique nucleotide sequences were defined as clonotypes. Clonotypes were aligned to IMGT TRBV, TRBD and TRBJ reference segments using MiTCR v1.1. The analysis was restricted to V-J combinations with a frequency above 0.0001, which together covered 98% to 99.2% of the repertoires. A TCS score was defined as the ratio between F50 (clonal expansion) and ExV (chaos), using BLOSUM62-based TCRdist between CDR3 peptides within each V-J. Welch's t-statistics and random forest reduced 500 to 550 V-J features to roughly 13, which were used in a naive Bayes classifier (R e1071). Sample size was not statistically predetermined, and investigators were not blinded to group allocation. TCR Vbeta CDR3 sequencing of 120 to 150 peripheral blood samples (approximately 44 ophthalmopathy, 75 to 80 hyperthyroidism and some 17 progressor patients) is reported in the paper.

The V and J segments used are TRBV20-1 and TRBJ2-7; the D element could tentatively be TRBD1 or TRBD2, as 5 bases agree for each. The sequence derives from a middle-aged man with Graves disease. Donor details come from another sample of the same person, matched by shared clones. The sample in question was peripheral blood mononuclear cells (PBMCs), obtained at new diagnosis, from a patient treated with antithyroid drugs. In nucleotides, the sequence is TGCAGTGCCACCGGGACGCCGAACAACGAGCAGTACTTC. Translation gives CSATGTPNNEQYF.